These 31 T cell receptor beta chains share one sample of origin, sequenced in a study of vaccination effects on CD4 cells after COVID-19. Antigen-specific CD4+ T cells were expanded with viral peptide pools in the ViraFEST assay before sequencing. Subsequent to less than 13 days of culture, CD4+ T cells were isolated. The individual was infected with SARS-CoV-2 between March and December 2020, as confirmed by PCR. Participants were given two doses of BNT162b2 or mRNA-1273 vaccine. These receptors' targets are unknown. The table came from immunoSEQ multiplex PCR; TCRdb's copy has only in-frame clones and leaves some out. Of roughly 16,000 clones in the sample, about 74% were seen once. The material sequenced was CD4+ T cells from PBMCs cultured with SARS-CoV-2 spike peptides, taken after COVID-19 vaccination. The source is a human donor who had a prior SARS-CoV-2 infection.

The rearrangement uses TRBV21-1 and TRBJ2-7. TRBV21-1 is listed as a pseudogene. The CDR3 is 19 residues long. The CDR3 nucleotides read TGTGCCAGCAGCAAAGCGCCACGGGACCTTCTCTTTGGGGCTTACGAGCAGTACTTC. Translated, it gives CASSKAPRDLLFGAYEQYF.

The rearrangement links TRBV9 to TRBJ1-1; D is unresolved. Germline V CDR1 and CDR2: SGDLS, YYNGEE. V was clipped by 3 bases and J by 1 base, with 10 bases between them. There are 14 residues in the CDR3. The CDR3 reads CASSARASNTEAFF. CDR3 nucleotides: TGTGCCAGCAGCGCCCGGGCTTCGAACACTGAAGCTTTCTTT.

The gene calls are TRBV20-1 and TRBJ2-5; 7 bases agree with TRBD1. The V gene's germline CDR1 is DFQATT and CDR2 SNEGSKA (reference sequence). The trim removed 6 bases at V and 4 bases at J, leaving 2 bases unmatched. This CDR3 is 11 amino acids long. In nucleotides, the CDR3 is TGCAGTGCCCACAGGGGAGAGACCCAGTACTTC. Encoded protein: CSAHRGETQYF.

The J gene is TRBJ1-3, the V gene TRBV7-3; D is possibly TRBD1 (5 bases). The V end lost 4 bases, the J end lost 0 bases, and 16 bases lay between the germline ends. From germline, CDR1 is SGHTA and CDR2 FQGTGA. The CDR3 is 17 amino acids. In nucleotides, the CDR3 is TGTGCCAGCAGCTCAGGGACCTGGGGTAGCTCTGGAAACACCATATATTTT. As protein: CASSSGTWGSSGNTIYF. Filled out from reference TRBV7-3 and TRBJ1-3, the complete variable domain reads GAGVSQTPSNKVTEKGKYVELRCDPISGHTALYWYRQSLGQGPEFLIYFQGTGAADDSGLPNDRFFAVRPEGSVSTLKIQRTERGDSAVYLCASSSGTWGSSGNTIYFGEGSWLTVV.

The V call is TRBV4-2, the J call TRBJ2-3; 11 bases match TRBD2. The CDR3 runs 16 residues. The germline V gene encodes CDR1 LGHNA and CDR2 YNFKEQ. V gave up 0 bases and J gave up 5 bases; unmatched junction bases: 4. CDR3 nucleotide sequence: TGTGCCAGCAGCCAAGAACTAGCGGGAGAGGTAGATACGCAGTATTTT. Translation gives CASSQELAGEVDTQYF.

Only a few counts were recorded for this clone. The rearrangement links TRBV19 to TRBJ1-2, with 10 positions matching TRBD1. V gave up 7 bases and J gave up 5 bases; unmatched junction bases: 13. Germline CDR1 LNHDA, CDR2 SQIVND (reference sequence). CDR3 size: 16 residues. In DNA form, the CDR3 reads TGTGCCAGTAACCCCGGGACAGGGGTTTTAGGGTATGGCTACACCTTC. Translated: CASNPGTGVLGYGYTF.

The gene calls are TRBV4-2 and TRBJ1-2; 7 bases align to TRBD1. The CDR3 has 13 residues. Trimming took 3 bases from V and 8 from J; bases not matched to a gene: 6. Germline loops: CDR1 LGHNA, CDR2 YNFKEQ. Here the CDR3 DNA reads TGTGCCAGCAGCCAGGAGAACAGGGGCGGCTACACCTTC. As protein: CASSQENRGGYTF.

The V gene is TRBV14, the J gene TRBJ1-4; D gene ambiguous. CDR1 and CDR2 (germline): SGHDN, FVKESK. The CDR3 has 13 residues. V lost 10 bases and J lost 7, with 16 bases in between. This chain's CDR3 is CATGRSGAEKLFF. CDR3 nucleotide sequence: TGTGCCACCGGACGTAGCGGAGCTGAAAAACTGTTTTTT.

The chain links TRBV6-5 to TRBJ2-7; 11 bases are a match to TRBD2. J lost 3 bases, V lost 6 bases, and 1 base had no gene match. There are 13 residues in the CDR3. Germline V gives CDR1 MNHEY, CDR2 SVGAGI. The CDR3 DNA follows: TGTGCCAGCAGACTAGCGGGAGTCTACGAGCAGTACTTC. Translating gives CASRLAGVYEQYF.

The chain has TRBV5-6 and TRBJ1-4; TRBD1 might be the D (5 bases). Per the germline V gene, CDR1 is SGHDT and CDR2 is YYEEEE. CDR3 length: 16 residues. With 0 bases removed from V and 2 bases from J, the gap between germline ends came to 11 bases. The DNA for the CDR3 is TGTGCCAGCAGCTTGGGGGGGGTCCGGACTAATGAAAAACTGTTTTTT. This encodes CASSLGGVRTNEKLFF.

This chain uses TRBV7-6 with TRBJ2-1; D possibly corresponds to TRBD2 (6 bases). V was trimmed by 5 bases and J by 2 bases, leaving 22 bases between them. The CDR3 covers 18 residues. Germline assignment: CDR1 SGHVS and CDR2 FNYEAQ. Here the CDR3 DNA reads TGTGCCAGCAGCCTAGTGGGGGGACCGGCGGGGCCCTACAATGAGCAGTTCTTC. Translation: CASSLVGGPAGPYNEQFF.

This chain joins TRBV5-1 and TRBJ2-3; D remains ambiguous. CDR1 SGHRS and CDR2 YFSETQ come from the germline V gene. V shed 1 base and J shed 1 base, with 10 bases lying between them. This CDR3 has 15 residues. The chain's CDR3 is CASSLSEPRTDTQYF. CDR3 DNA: TGCGCCAGCAGCTTGAGTGAACCACGCACAGATACGCAGTATTTT.

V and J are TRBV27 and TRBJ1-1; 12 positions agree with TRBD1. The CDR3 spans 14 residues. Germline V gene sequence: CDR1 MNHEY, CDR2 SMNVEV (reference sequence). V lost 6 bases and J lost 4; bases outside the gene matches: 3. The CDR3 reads CASSWDRGLTEAFF. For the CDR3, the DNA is TGTGCCAGCAGCTGGGACAGGGGGCTCACTGAAGCTTTCTTT.

In DNA form, the CDR3 reads TGTGCCAGCTCACCTGGCCGGGAGGGCACAGATACGCAGTATTTT. It yields the protein CASSPGREGTDTQYF. This sequence joins TRBV18 and TRBJ2-3; 7 bases line up with TRBD2. Per the germline V gene, CDR1 is KGHSH and CDR2 is LQKENI. This CDR3 spans 15 amino acids. V was pared by 3 bases and J by 1 base, with 4 bases of the junction left unmatched.

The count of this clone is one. The CDR3 nucleotides are TGTGCCAGCAGCCCCTCTGCAGGAGGGATGGCTAATGAAAAACTGTTTTTT. Translating gives CASSPSAGGMANEKLFF. This chain uses TRBV4-2 with TRBJ1-4; D gene ambiguous. Germline CDR1 and CDR2: LGHNA and YNFKEQ. CDR3 length: 17 amino acids. Trimming cost V 4 bases and J 3 bases, with 18 bases left between them.

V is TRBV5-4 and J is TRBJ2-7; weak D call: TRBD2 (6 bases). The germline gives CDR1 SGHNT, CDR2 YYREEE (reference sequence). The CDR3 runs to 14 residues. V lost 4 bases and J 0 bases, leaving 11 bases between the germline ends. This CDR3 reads CASSPTSFSYEQYF. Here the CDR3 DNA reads TGTGCCAGCAGCCCGACTAGTTTCTCCTACGAGCAGTACTTC.

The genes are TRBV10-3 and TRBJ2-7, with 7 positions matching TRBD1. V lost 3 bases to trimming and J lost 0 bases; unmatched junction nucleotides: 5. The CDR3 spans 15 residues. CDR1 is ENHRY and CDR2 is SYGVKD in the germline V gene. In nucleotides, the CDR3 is TGTGCCATCAGTGACCAGAACAGGGGCTCCTACGAGCAGTACTTC. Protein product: CAISDQNRGSYEQYF.

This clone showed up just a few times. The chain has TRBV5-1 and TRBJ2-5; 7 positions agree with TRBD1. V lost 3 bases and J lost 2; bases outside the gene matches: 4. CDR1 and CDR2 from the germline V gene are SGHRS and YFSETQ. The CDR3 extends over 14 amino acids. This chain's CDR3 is CASSSPGQQETQYF. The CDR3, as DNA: TGCGCCAGCAGCTCACCGGGACAGCAAGAGACCCAGTACTTC. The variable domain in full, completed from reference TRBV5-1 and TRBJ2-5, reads KAGVTQTPRYLIKTRGQQVTLSCSPISGHRSVSWYQQTPGQGLQFLFEYFSETQRNKGNFPGRFSGRQFSNSRSEMNVSTLELGDSALYLCASSSPGQQETQYFGPGTRLLVL.

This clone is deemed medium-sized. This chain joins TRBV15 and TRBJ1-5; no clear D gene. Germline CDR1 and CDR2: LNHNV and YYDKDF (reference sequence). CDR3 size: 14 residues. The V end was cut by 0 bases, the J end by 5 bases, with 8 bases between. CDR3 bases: TGTGCCACCAGCAGAGAATATGAGGATCAGCCCCAGCATTTT. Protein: CATSREYEDQPQHF.

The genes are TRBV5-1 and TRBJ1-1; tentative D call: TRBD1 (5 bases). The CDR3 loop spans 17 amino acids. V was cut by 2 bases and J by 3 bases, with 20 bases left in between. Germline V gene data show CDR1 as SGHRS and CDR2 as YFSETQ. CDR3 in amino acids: CASSFQPPGQYHTEAFF. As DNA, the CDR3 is TGCGCCAGCAGCTTCCAACCCCCGGGGCAGTACCACACTGAAGCTTTCTTT.

CDR3 residues: CASSLKVGTDTQYF. The CDR3 DNA reads as TGCGCCAGCAGCTTGAAGGTGGGCACAGATACGCAGTATTTT. The V and J genes are TRBV5-1 and TRBJ2-3; D is unclear. This CDR3 has 14 residues. CDR1 and CDR2 from the germline V gene are SGHRS and YFSETQ. V lost 1 base to trimming and J lost 1 base, with 7 bases between them.

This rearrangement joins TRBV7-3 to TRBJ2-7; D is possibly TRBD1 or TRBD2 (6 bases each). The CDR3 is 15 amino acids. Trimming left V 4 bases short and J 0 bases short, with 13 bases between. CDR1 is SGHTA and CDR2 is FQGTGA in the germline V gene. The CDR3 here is CASSSKGGSSYEQYF. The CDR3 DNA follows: TGTGCCAGCAGCTCTAAAGGGGGGAGCTCCTACGAGCAGTACTTC.

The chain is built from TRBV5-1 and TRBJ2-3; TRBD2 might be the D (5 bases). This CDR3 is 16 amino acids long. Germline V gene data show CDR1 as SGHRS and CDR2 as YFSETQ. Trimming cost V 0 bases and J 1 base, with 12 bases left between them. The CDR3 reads CASSLGPSRGTDTQYF. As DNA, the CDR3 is TGCGCCAGCAGCTTGGGTCCTAGCCGTGGCACAGATACGCAGTATTTT.

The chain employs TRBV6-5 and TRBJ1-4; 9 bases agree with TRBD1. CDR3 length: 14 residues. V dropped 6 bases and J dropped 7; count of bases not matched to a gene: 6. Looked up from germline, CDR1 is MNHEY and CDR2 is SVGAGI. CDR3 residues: CASRETGGGEKLFF. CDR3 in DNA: TGTGCCAGCAGAGAGACAGGGGGGGGTGAAAAACTGTTTTTT.

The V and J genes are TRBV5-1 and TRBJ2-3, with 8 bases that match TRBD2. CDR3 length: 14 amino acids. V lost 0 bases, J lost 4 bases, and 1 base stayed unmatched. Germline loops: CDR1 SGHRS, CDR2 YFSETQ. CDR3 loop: CASSLVAGPDTQYF. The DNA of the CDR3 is TGCGCCAGCAGCTTGGTAGCGGGGCCAGATACGCAGTATTTT.

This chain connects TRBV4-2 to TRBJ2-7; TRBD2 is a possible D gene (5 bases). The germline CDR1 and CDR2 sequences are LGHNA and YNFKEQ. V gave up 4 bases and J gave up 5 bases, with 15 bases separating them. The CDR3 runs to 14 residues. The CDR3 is CASSLEVATHEQYF. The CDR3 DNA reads TGTGCCAGCAGCCTCGAGGTAGCGACTCACGAGCAGTACTTC.

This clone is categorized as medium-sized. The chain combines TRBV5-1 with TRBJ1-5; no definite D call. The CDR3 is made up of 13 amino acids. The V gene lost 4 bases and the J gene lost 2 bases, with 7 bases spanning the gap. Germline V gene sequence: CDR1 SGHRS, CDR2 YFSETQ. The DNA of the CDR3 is TGCGCCAGCAGCCCCGGGGGCAATCAGCCCCAGCATTTT. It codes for CASSPGGNQPQHF.

CDR3 sequence reads: CATSDPRGSGGNEQFF. The CDR3 DNA reads TGTGCCACCAGTGATCCCCGGGGTAGCGGGGGGAATGAGCAGTTCTTC. The gene calls are TRBV24-1 and TRBJ2-1, with TRBD2 matching 10 bases. Unmatched junction bases numbered 8, after V lost 3 bases and J lost 7 bases. The CDR3 loop spans 16 amino acids. Germline lookup yields CDR1 KGHDR and CDR2 SFDVKD.

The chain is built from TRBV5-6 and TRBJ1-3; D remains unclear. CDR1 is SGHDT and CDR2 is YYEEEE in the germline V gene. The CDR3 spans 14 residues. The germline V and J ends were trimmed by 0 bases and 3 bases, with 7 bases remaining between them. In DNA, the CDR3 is TGTGCCAGCAGCTTGGTGAGCTATGGAAACACCATATATTTT. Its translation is CASSLVSYGNTIYF. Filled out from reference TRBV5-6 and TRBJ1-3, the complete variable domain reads DAGVTQSPTHLIKTRGQQVTLRCSPKSGHDTVSWYQQALGQGPQFIFQYYEEEERQRGNFPDRFSGHQFPNYSSELNVNALLLGDSALYLCASSLVSYGNTIYFGEGSWLTVV.

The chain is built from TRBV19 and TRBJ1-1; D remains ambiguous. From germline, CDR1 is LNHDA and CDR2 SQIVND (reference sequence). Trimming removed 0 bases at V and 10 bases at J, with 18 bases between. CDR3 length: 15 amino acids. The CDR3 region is CASSIDPGLNLGAFF. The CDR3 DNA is TGTGCCAGTAGTATAGACCCGGGCCTAAACCTCGGAGCTTTCTTT.

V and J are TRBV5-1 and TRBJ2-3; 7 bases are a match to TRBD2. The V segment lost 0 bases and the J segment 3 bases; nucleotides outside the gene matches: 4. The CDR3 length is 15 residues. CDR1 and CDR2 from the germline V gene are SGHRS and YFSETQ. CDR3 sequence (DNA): TGCGCCAGCAGCTTGGGACTAGCCGAGACAGATACGCAGTATTTT. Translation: CASSLGLAETDTQYF.